This T cell receptor (beta chain) came from a study of blood T cell repertoires in COVID-19. There are a few counts of this clone. The table came from immunoSEQ multiplex PCR; TCRdb's copy has only in-frame clones and leaves some out. The sample carries hundreds of thousands of clones, about four fifths recorded once. The germline V and J ends were trimmed by 5 bases and 0 bases, with 11 bases remaining between them. The CDR3 has 16 amino acids. CDR1 LNHNV and CDR2 YYDKDF come from the germline V gene (reference sequence). This chain links TRBV15 with TRBJ2-6, with D possibly matching TRBD1 (5 bases). Sequencing input: peripheral blood. The receptor was derived from a woman aged 40 to 55 with active or convalescent COVID-19. This chain's CDR3 is CATSPPGLSGANVLTF. The DNA of the CDR3 is TGTGCCACCAGCCCCCCAGGGCTCTCTGGGGCCAACGTCCTGACTTTC.